A single sample gave rise to the 18 T cell receptor beta chains below, sequenced in a study of blood T cell repertoires in COVID-19. Libraries were prepared by immunoSEQ multiplex PCR; TCRdb keeps only in-frame clonotypes and omits some of them. Among fewer than 300,000 clones listed, roughly 85% were seen once. The sample was peripheral blood. All receptors come from a human donor in a cohort sampled during active COVID-19.

The rearrangement joins TRBV27 to TRBJ2-7; 9 bases align to TRBD2. V shed 0 bases and J 1 base; nucleotides not matched to a gene: 1. Germline lookup yields CDR1 MNHEY and CDR2 SMNVEV (reference sequence). The CDR3 runs to 15 residues. In DNA form, the CDR3 reads TGTGCCAGCAGTTTATCCCTAGCGGGATCCTACGAGCAGTACTTC. Residues: CASSLSLAGSYEQYF.

This rearrangement joins TRBV4-3 to TRBJ2-3; D is perhaps TRBD2 (6 bases). The CDR3 covers 17 residues. Per the germline V gene, CDR1 is LGHNA and CDR2 is YSLEER. Trimming left V 0 bases short and J 1 base short, with 14 bases between. The CDR3 coding sequence is TGCGCCAGCAGCCAAGAGGGGAGCGGAGGGGGCACAGATACGCAGTATTTT. This translates into CASSQEGSGGGTDTQYF.

The DNA for the CDR3 is TGTGCCAGCAGCCCCTCAGCGGGAGGTAGGTACGAGCAGTACTTC. Its protein product is CASSPSAGGRYEQYF. V usage is TRBV4-2 and J usage is TRBJ2-7; 9 bases agree with TRBD2. The CDR3 spans 15 residues. Germline V gene sequence: CDR1 LGHNA, CDR2 YNFKEQ. Trimming removed 4 bases from V and 4 bases from J; junction bases left unmatched: 8.

The V call is TRBV28, the J call TRBJ1-5; perhaps TRBD1 as D (5 bases). The germline V gene has CDR1 MDHEN and CDR2 SYDVKM. V lost 8 bases to trimming and J lost 6 bases, with 14 bases between them. The CDR3 consists of 13 residues. The CDR3 sequence: CASLGTWGQPQHF. The CDR3 DNA follows: TGTGCCAGCCTGGGGACTTGGGGTCAGCCCCAGCATTTT.

The genes are TRBV4-2 and TRBJ2-7; 8 nucleotides line up with TRBD2. Unmatched junction bases numbered 5, after V lost 0 bases and J lost 7 bases. In germline, CDR1 is LGHNA, CDR2 YNFKEQ. This CDR3 is 14 amino acids long. The CDR3 sequence: CASSQEMSGGEQYF. The CDR3, as DNA: TGTGCCAGCAGCCAAGAAATGTCGGGAGGGGAGCAGTACTTC.

This clone has a single count. The chain carries TRBV3-1 (or the pseudogene TRBV3-2) and TRBJ2-1; 13 bases are shared with TRBD2. Per the germline V gene, CDR1 is LGHDT and CDR2 is YNNKEL (reference sequence). This CDR3 contains 16 residues. V dropped 1 base and J dropped 7; count of bases not matched to a gene: 4. The DNA of the CDR3 is TGTGCCAGCAGCCAAGTACTAGCGGGAGGGCGGAATGAGCAGTTCTTC. Protein: CASSQVLAGGRNEQFF.

The V call is TRBV11-1, the J call TRBJ2-7, with D possibly matching TRBD2 (6 bases). CDR1 and CDR2 from the germline V gene are SGHAT and FQDESV (reference sequence). This CDR3 spans 12 amino acids. V was shortened by 5 bases and J by 7 bases, with 12 bases between the two germline ends. The CDR3 reads CASSRSGGEQYF. The CDR3 region has the DNA TGTGCCAGCAGCCGATCCGGGGGAGAGCAGTACTTC.

The chain uses TRBV19 and TRBJ2-3, with TRBD1 matching 7 bases. The CDR3 contains 13 residues. Germline-derived CDR1 and CDR2 are LNHDA and SQIVND (reference sequence). CDR3 region: CASGTVSTDTQYF. CDR3 coding DNA: TGTGCGTCCGGGACAGTTAGCACAGATACGCAGTATTTT. The variable domain in full, with the rest retrieved from reference TRBV19 and TRBJ2-3, is DGGITQSPKYLFRKEGQNVTLSCEQNLNHDAMYWYRQDPGQGLRLIYYSQIVNDFQKGDIAEGYSVSREKKESFPLTVTSAQKNPTAFYLCASGTVSTDTQYFGPGTRLTVL.

The rearrangement uses TRBV5-4 and TRBJ1-2; maybe TRBD1 (6 bases). V lost 0 bases, J lost 4 bases, and 16 bases lay in between. CDR3 size: 16 residues. Germline V gene data show CDR1 as SGHNT and CDR2 as YYREEE (reference sequence). The CDR3 coding sequence is TGTGCCAGCAGCTTGGGAGAAGGGGGGAGGGGCTATGGCTACACCTTC. Translating it yields CASSLGEGGRGYGYTF.

This sequence joins TRBV10-3 and TRBJ2-7; a possible D gene is TRBD1 (6 bases). Germline V gene data show CDR1 as ENHRY and CDR2 as SYGVKD. Between the trimmed V and J ends, which lost 0 bases and 6 bases, there was a span of 21 bases. The CDR3 runs to 17 residues. The CDR3 sequence: CAISESDQPGKGVEQYF. The CDR3 region has the DNA TGTGCCATCAGTGAGTCGGATCAGCCGGGGAAGGGGGTCGAGCAGTACTTC.

In its sample, this clone was seen once. This chain joins TRBV7-9 and TRBJ2-5; no clear D. V lost 1 base to trimming and J lost 1 base, with 7 bases between them. Germline V gene sequence: CDR1 SEHNR, CDR2 FQNEAQ (reference sequence). This CDR3 comprises 14 residues. CDR3 in DNA: TGTGCCAGCAGCTTAGGAGGTGTCCAAGAGACCCAGTACTTC. Translated, it gives CASSLGGVQETQYF.

This clone was seen just once. The chain joins TRBV5-1 to TRBJ2-7; D possibly corresponds to TRBD1 (5 bases). The CDR3 loop spans 15 amino acids. Trimming took off 6 bases at V and 3 bases at J, with 19 bases between the two ends. Germline CDR1 reads SGHRS; CDR2 reads YFSETQ. CDR3 protein: CASILQASLLYEQYF. In DNA, the CDR3 is TGCGCCAGCATCTTACAGGCGTCCCTCCTCTACGAGCAGTACTTC.

The chain is built from TRBV6-2 or TRBV6-3 and TRBJ2-5, with 13 bases that match TRBD2. This CDR3 comprises 19 residues. Germline V gene sequence: CDR1 MNHEY, CDR2 SVGEGT. V trimming: 5 bases; J trimming: 4 bases; junction bases outside the gene matches: 16. The CDR3 DNA reads TGTGCCAGCAGTCTACTAAGGACTAGCGGGAGTCTCCCCCGAGAGACCCAGTACTTC. This encodes CASSLLRTSGSLPRETQYF.

The V and J genes are TRBV30 and TRBJ2-7, with D hard to call. The V gene lost 0 bases and the J gene lost 7 bases, with 16 bases spanning the gap. CDR1 and CDR2 (germline): GTSNPN, SVGIG (reference sequence). There are 14 residues in the CDR3. This chain's CDR3 is CAWSVGVPVGEQYF. The CDR3 DNA sequence: TGTGCCTGGAGTGTAGGTGTACCGGTCGGGGAGCAGTACTTC.

The chain has TRBV6-2 or TRBV6-3 and TRBJ2-1; TRBD2 matches at 11 bases. CDR1 is MNHEY, CDR2 SVGEGT, per germline. The CDR3 has 18 amino acids. J gave up 1 base and V 3 bases, and 8 bases lay outside the gene matches. CDR3 loop: CASSYRLTSGVSYNEQFF. The CDR3 coding sequence is TGTGCCAGCAGTTATCGACTGACTAGCGGGGTGTCCTACAATGAGCAGTTCTTC.

This clone showed up just once. The chain employs TRBV3-1 (or the pseudogene TRBV3-2) and TRBJ2-1, with 11 bases identical to TRBD2. Germline lookup yields CDR1 LGHDT and CDR2 YNNKEL (reference sequence). V shed 4 bases and J 10 bases; nucleotides not matched to a gene: 6. The length of the CDR3 is 14 residues. The DNA for the CDR3 is TGTGCCAGCAGCCTTAGCGGGAGGGCACGAGAGCAGTTCTTC. This codes for CASSLSGRAREQFF.

The V call is TRBV2, the J call TRBJ1-1; D is possibly TRBD1 (5 bases). Germline V lookup: CDR1 SNHLY, CDR2 FYNNEI. This CDR3 has 15 residues. V lost 8 bases to trimming and J lost 4 bases, with 20 bases between them. In DNA form, the CDR3 reads TGTGCCAGCGAGTGGGGGGGTGCGGGGCCCACTGAAGCTTTCTTT. Translation: CASEWGGAGPTEAFF.

This rearrangement joins TRBV21-1 to TRBJ2-5; the D call in the table, TRBD1, was not verified against the DNA. TRBV21-1 is noted as a pseudogene. The CDR3 has 15 residues. CDR3 bases: TGTGCCAGCAGCAAACGTCAGGGTTACCAAGAGACCCAGTACTTC. It specifies CASSKRQGYQETQYF.